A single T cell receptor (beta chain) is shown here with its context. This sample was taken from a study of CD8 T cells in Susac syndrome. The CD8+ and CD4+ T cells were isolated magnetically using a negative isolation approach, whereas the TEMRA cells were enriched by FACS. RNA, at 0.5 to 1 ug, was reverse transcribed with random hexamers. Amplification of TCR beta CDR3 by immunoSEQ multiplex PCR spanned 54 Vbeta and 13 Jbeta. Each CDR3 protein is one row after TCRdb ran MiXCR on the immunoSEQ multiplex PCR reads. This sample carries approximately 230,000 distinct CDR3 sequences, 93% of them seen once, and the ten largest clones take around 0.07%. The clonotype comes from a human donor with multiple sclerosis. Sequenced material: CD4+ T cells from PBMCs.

The CDR3 sequence is CASSLAPGAQFF. The CDR3 DNA reads as TGTGCCAGCAGCTTGGCACCGGGGGCGCAGTTCTTC. The chain joins TRBV5-4 to TRBJ2-1, with D possibly being TRBD1 or TRBD2 (6 bases each). Germline assignment: CDR1 SGHNT and CDR2 YYREEE (reference sequence). The CDR3 covers 12 residues. The germline V and J ends were trimmed by 0 bases and 12 bases, with 10 bases remaining between them. The variable domain in full, completed from reference TRBV5-4 and TRBJ2-1, reads ETGVTQSPTHLIKTRGQQVTLRCSSQSGHNTVSWYQQALGQGPQFIFQYYREEENGRGNFPPRFSGLQFPNYSSELNVNALELDDSALYLCASSLAPGAQFFGPGTRLTVL.